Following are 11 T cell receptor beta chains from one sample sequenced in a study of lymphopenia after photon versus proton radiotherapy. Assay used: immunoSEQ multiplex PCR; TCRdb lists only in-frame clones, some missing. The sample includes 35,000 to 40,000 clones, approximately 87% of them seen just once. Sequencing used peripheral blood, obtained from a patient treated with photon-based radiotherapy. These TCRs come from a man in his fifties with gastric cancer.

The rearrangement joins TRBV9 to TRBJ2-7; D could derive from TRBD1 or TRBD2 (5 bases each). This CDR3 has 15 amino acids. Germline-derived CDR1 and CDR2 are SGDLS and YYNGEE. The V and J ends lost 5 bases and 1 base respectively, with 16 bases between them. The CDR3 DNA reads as TGTGCCAGCAGTGCCTACCGGGACGTTTCCTACGAGCAGTACTTC. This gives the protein CASSAYRDVSYEQYF.

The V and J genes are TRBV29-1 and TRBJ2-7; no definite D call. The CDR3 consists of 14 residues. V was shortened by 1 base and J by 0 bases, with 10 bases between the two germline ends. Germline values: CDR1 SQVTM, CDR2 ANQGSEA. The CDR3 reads CSVEVYPFSYEQYF. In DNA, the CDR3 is TGCAGCGTTGAAGTTTACCCCTTCTCCTACGAGCAGTACTTC.

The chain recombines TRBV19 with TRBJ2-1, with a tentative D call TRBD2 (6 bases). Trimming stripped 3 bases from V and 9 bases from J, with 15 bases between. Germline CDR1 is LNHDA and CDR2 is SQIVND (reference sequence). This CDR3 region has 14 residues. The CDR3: CASSMGRELGEQFF. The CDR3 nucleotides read TGTGCCAGTAGTATGGGCCGGGAGCTTGGTGAGCAGTTCTTC.

The CDR3 loop reads CASSPPSASNYEQYF. Here the CDR3 DNA reads TGTGCCAGCTCACCACCGAGCGCCAGTAACTACGAGCAGTACTTC. This sequence joins TRBV18 and TRBJ2-7; D is uncertain. The CDR3 totals 15 residues. Germline lookup yields CDR1 KGHSH and CDR2 LQKENI. V shed 0 bases and J shed 3 bases, with 12 bases lying between them.

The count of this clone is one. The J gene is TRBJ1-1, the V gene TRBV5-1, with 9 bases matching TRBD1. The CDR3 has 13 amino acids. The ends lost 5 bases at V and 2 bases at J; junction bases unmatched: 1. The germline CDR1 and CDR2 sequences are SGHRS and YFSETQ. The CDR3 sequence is CASRDRGNTEAFF. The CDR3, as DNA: TGCGCCAGCAGGGACAGGGGAAACACTGAAGCTTTCTTT.

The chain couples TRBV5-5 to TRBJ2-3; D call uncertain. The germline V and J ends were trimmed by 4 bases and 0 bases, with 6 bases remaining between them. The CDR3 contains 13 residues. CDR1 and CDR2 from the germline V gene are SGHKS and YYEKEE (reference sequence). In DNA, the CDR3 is TGTGCCAGCAGCACCTATAGCACAGATACGCAGTATTTT. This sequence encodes CASSTYSTDTQYF.

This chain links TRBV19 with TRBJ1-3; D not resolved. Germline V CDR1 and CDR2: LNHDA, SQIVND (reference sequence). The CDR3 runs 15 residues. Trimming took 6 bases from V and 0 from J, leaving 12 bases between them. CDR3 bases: TGTGCCAGTAGCTGGACGCAGAGCTCTGGAAACACCATATATTTT. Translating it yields CASSWTQSSGNTIYF.

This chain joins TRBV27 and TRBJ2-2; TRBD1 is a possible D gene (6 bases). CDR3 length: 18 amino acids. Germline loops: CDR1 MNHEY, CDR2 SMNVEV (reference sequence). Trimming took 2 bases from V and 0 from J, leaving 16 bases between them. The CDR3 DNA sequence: TGTGCCAGCAGTTTAAAGGGGACACAACGTCCGAACACCGGGGAGCTGTTTTTT. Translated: CASSLKGTQRPNTGELFF.

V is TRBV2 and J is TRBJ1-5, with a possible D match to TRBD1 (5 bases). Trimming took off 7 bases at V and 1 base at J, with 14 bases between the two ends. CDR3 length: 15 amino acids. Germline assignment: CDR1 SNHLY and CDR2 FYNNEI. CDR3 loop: CASTGDGGSNQPQHF. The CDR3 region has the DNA TGTGCCAGCACTGGGGACGGAGGGAGCAATCAGCCCCAGCATTTT.

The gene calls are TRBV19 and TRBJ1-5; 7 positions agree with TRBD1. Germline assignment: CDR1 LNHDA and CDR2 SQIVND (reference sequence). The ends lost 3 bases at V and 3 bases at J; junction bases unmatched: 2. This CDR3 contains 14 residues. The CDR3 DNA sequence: TGTGCCAGTAGTATGGGACAGAACAATCAGCCCCAGCATTTT. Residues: CASSMGQNNQPQHF.

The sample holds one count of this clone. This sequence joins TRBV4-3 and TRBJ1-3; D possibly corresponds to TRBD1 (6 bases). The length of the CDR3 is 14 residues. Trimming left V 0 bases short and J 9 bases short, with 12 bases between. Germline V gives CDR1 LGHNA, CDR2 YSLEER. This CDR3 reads CASSQDWGASTIYF. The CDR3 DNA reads TGCGCCAGCAGCCAAGATTGGGGGGCAAGCACCATATATTTT.